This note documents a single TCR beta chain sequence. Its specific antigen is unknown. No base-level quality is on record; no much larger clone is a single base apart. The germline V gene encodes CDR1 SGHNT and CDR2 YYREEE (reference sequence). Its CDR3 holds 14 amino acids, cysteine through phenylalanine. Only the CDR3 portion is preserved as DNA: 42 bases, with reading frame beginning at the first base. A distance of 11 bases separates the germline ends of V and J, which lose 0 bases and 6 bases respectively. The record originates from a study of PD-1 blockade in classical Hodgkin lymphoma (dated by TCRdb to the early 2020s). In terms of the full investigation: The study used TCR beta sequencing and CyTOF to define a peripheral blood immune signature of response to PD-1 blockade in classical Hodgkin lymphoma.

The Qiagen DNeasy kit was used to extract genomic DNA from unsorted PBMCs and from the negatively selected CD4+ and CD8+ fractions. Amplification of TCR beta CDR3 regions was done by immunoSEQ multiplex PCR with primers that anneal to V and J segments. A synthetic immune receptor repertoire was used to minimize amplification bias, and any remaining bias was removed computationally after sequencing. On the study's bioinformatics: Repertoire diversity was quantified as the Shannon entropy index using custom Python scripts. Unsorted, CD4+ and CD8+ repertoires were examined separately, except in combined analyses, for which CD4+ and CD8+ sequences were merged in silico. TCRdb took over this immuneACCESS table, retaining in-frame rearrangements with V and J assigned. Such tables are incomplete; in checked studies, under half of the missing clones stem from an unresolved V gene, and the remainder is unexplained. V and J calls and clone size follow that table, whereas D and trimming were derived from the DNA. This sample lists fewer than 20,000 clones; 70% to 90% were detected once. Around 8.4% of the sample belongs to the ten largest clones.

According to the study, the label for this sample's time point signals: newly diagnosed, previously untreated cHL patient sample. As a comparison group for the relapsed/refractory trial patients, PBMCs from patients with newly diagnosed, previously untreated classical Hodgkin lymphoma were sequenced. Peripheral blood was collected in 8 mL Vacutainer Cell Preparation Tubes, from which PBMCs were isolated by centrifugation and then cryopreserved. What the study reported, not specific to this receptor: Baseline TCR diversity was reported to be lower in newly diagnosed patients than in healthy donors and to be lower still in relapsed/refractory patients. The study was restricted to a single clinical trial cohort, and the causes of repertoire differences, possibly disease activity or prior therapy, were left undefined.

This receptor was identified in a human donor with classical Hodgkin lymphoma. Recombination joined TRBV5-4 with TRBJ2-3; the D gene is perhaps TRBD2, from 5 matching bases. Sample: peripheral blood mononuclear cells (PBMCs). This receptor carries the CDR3 CASSLGLREDTQYF. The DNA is TGTGCCAGCAGCTTGGGACTGAGGGAGGATACGCAGTATTTT.